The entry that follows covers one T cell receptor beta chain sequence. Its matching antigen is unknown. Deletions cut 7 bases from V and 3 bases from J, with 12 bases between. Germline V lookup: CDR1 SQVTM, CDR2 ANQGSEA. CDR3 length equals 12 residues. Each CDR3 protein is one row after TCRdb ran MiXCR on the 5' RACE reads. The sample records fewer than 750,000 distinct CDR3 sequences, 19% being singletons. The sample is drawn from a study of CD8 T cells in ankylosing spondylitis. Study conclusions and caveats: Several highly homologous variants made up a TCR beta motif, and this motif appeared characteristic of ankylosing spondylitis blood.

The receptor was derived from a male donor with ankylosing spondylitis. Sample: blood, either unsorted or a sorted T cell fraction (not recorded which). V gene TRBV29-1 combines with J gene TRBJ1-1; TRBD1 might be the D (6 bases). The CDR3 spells CSAAGGYTEAFF. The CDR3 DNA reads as TGCAGCGCGGCGGGGGGCTACACTGAAGCTTTCTTT.